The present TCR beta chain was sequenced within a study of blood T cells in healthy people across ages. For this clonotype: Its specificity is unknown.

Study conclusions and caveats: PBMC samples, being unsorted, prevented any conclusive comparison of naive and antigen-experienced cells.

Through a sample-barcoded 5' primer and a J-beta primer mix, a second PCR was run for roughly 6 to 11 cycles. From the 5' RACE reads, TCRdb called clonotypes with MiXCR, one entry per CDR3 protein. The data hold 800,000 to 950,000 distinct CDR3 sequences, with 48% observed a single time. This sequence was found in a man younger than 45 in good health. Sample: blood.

The CDR3 loop reads CASNHGTGAYEQYF. In DNA, the CDR3 is TGTGCCAGCAACCACGGGACAGGGGCCTACGAGCAGTACTTC. The chain links TRBV14 to TRBJ2-7; 10 bases line up with TRBD1. Germline CDR1 SGHDN, CDR2 FVKESK. The V and J ends lost 7 bases and 2 bases, in that order; junction bases with no gene match: 5. This CDR3 has 14 residues.